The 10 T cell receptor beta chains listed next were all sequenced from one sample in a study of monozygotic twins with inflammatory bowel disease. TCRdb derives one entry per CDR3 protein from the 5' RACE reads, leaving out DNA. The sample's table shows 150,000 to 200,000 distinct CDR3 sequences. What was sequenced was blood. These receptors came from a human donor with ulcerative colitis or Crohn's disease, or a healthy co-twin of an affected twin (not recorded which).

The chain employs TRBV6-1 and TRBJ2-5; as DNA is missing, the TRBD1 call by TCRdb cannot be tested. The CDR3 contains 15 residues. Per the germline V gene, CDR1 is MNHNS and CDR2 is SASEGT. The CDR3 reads CASTRGQGFQETQYF.

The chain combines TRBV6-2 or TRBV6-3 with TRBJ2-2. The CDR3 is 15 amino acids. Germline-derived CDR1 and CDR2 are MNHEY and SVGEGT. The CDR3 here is CASSTDRPTFGELFF.

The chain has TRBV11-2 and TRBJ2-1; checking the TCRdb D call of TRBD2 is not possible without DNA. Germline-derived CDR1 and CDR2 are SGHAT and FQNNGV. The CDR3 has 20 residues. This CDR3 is CASSLFVGTSGGRSYNEQFF.

The CDR3 here is CASSLLAGGGTGELFF. The genes are TRBV5-8 and TRBJ2-2; TCRdb lists TRBD2, though no DNA is available to test this call. Germline V lookup: CDR1 SGHTS, CDR2 YDEGEE. The CDR3 loop spans 16 amino acids.

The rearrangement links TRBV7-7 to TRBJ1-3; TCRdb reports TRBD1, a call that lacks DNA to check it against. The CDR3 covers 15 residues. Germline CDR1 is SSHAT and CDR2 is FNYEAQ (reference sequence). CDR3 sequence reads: CASSFGTGDGNTIYF.

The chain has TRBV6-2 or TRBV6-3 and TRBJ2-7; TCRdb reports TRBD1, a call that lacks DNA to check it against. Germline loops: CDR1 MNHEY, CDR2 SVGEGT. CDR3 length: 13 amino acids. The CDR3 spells CASGAGSSYEQYF.

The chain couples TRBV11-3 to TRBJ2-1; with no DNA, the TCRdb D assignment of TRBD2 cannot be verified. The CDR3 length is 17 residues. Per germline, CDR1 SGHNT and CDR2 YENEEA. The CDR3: CASSLSMVGEPYNEQFF.

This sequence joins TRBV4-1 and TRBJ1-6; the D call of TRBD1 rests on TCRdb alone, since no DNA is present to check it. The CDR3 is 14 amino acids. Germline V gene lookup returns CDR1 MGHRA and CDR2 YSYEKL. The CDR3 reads CASSQGDWNSPLHF.

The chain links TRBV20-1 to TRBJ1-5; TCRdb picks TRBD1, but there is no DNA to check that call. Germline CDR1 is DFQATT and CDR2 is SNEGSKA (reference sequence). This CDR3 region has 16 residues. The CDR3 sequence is CSARDPDRGLNQPQHF.

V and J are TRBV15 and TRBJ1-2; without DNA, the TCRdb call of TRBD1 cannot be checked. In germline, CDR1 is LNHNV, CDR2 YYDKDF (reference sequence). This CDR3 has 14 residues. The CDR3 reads CATSKDRAYYGYTF.